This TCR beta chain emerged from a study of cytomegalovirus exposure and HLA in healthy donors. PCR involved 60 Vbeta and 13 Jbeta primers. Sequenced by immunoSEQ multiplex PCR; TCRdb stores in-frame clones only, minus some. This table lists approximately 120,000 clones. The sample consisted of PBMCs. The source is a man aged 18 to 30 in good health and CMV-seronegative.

Written as DNA, the CDR3 is TGTGCCAGCTCACCGTACGGGACGGCGGAGGGGAAGACTGAAGCTTTCTTT. Translating it yields CASSPYGTAEGKTEAFF. The chain uses TRBV18 and TRBJ1-1; D perhaps matches TRBD1 (5 bases). From germline, CDR1 is KGHSH and CDR2 LQKENI. Trimming removed 3 bases from V and 5 bases from J, with 22 bases in between. The length of the CDR3 is 17 residues.